Below are 8 T cell receptor beta chains sequenced from a single sample in a study of early T cells in non-severe SARS-CoV-2 infection. MiXCR, applied by TCRdb to the 5' RACE reads, yields one record per CDR3 protein. The table shows about 90,000 distinct CDR3 sequences, with about 12% occurring only once. The specimen comprised whole blood, sampled at baseline. The receptors shown here come from an adult who was a healthcare worker with PCR-confirmed SARS-CoV-2 infection or an uninfected control (not recorded which).

CDR3 bases: TGTGCCAGCAGTTTCTTGATGTCACCCCTCCACTTT. Translation: CASSFLMSPLHF. The chain has TRBV6-1 and TRBJ1-6; D not resolved. Per germline, CDR1 MNHNS and CDR2 SASEGT. Trimming left V 5 bases short and J 10 bases short, with 9 bases between. The CDR3 runs 12 residues.

The chain combines TRBV20-1 with TRBJ1-1, with 9 bases lining up with TRBD1. Germline V lookup: CDR1 DFQATT, CDR2 SNEGSKA (reference sequence). This CDR3 has 15 amino acids. The junction had 11 bases not matched to a gene; V was cut back by 3 bases and J by 6 bases. CDR3 sequence (DNA): TGCAGTGCTAGTAGTTCGGACAGGGGTTACCCTGAAGCTTTCTTT. Residues: CSASSSDRGYPEAFF.

Written as DNA, the CDR3 is TGTGCCAGCAGCTTAGAGAGGGGATATGGCTACACCTTC. Amino acids: CASSLERGYGYTF. V and J are TRBV11-2 and TRBJ1-2, with D tentatively TRBD1 (5 bases). V gave up 0 bases and J gave up 5 bases, with 7 bases separating them. The CDR3 contains 13 residues. Germline loops: CDR1 SGHAT, CDR2 FQNNGV.

The chain is built from TRBV7-9 and TRBJ1-5; perhaps TRBD1 as D (5 bases). Per germline, CDR1 SEHNR and CDR2 FQNEAQ (reference sequence). The CDR3 loop spans 13 amino acids. Trimming left V 1 base short and J 7 bases short, with 8 bases between. Here the CDR3 reads CASSLERGQPQHF. CDR3 in DNA: TGTGCCAGCAGCTTAGAAAGGGGCCAGCCCCAGCATTTT.

This clonotype was seen a handful of times. The chain links TRBV7-9 to TRBJ2-5; D is unclear. V was shortened by 11 bases and J by 1 base, with 11 bases between the two germline ends. Germline CDR1 is SEHNR and CDR2 is FQNEAQ (reference sequence). The CDR3 totals 12 residues. The CDR3 sequence is CAVQVLQETQYF. CDR3 coding DNA: TGTGCCGTACAAGTCCTCCAAGAGACCCAGTACTTC.

This clonotype was counted only a few times. The CDR3 here is CASSRSGRIWGQETQYF. In nucleotides, the CDR3 is TGTGCCAGCAGCCGAAGCGGGAGAATCTGGGGACAAGAGACCCAGTACTTC. V gene TRBV11-3 combines with J gene TRBJ2-5, with 8 nucleotides matching TRBD2. This CDR3 comprises 17 residues. The J segment lost 2 bases and the V segment lost 5 bases, leaving 13 bases of the junction unmatched. Germline V gives CDR1 SGHNT, CDR2 YENEEA.

This clonotype has a count of ten or more. The chain uses TRBV19 and TRBJ1-4, with 7 nucleotides matching TRBD1. Per germline, CDR1 LNHDA and CDR2 SQIVND (reference sequence). The CDR3 extends over 15 amino acids. With 6 bases clipped from V and 8 bases from J, the junction kept 12 bases outside the gene matches. CDR3 amino acids: CASRPLTGRREKLFF. The DNA of the CDR3 is TGTGCCAGTAGACCGCTGACAGGGCGTCGGGAAAAACTGTTTTTT. Complete variable domain (other parts from reference TRBV19 and TRBJ1-4): DGGITQSPKYLFRKEGQNVTLSCEQNLNHDAMYWYRQDPGQGLRLIYYSQIVNDFQKGDIAEGYSVSREKKESFPLTVTSAQKNPTAFYLCASRPLTGRREKLFFGSGTQLSVL.

The chain carries TRBV12-3 or TRBV12-4 and TRBJ2-1, with 8 bases matching TRBD1. This CDR3 is built from 15 residues. The V segment lost 7 bases and the J segment 7 bases; nucleotides outside the gene matches: 12. The CDR3 reads CASTYGQGAGNEQFF. The CDR3 DNA sequence: TGTGCCAGCACCTATGGTCAGGGGGCTGGGAATGAGCAGTTCTTC.